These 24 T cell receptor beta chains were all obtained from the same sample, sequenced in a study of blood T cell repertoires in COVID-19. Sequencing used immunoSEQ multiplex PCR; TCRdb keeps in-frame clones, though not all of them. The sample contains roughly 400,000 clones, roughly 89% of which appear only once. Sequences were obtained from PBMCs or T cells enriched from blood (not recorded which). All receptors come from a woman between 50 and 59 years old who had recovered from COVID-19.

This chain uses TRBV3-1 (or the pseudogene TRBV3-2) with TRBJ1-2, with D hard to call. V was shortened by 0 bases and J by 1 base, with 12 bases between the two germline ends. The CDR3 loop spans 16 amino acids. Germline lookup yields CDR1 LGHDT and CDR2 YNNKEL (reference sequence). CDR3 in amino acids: CASSQDGGHSNYGYTF. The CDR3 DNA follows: TGTGCCAGCAGCCAAGATGGTGGTCACAGTAACTATGGCTACACCTTC.

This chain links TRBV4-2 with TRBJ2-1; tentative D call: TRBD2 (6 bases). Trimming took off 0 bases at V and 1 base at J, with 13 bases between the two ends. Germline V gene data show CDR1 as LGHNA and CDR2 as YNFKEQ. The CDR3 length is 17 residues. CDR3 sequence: CASSQDLWGESYNEQFF. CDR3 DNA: TGTGCCAGCAGCCAAGACTTGTGGGGGGAGTCCTACAATGAGCAGTTCTTC.

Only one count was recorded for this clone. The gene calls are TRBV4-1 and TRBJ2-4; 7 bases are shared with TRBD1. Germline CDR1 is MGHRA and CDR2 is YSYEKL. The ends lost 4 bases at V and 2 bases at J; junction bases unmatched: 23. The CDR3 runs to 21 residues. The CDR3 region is CASSLTLAGTETPLSKNIQYF. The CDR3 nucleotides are TGCGCCAGCAGCCTTACCTTAGCAGGGACAGAGACACCATTATCCAAAAACATTCAGTACTTC.

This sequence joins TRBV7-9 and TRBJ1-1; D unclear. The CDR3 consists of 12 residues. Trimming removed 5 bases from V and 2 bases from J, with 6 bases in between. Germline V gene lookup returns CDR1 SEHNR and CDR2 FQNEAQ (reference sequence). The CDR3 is CASSGPNTEAFF. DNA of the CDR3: TGTGCCAGCAGCGGGCCAAACACTGAAGCTTTCTTT.

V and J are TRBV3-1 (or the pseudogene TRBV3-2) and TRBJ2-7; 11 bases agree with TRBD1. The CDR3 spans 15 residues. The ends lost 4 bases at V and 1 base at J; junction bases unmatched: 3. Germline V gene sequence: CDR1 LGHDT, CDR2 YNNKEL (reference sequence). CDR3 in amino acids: CASSPGTGGSYEQYF. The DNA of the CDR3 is TGTGCCAGCAGCCCTGGGACAGGGGGGTCCTACGAGCAGTACTTC.

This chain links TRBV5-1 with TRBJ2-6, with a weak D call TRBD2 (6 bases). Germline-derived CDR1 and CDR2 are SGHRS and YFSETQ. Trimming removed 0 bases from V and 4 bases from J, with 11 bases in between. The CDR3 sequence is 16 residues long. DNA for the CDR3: TGCGCCAGCAGCTTGGATGGAGGGCTCGGGGCCAACGTCCTGACTTTC. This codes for CASSLDGGLGANVLTF.

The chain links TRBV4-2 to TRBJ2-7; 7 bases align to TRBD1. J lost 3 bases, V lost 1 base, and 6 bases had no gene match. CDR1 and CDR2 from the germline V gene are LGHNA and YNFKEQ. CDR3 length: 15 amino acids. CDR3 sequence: CASSQGPGQIYEQYF. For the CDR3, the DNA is TGTGCCAGCAGCCAAGGACCGGGACAGATCTACGAGCAGTACTTC.

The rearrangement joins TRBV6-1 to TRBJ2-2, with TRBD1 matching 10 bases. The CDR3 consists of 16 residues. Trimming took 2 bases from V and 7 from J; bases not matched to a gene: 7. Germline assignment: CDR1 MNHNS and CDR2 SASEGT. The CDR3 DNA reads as TGTGCCAGCAGTGAACTGGACAGGGGGTCGGGCGGGGAGCTGTTTTTT. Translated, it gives CASSELDRGSGGELFF.

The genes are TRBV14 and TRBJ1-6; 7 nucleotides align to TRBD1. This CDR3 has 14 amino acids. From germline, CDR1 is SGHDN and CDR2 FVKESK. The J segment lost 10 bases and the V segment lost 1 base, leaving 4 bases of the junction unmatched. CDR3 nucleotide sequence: TGTGCCAGCAGCCAAGGAGACAGGGTCTCACCCCTCCACTTT. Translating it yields CASSQGDRVSPLHF. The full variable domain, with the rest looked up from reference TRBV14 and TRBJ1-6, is EAGVTQFPSHSVIEKGQTVTLRCDPISGHDNLYWYRRVMGKEIKFLLHFVKESKQDESGMPNNRFLAERTGGTYSTLKVQPAELEDSGVYFCASSQGDRVSPLHFGNGTRLTVT.

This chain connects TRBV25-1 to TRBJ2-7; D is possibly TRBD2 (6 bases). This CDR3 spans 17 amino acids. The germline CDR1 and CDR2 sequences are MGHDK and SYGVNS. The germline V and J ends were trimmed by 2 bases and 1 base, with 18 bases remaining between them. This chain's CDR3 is CASSERPGGALSYEQYF. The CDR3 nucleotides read TGTGCCAGCAGTGAAAGACCCGGAGGGGCACTTTCCTACGAGCAGTACTTC.

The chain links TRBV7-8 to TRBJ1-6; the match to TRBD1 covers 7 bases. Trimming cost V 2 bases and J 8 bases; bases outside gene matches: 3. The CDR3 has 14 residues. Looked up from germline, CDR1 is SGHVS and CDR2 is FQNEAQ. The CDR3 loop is CASSLRQGDSPLHF. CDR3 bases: TGTGCCAGCAGCTTAAGACAGGGTGATTCACCCCTCCACTTT.

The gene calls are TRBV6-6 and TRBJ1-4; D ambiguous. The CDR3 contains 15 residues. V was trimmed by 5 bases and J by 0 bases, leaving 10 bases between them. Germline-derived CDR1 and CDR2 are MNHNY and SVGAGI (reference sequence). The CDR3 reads CASSRTTSTNEKLFF. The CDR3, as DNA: TGTGCCAGCAGTCGAACAACCTCAACTAATGAAAAACTGTTTTTT.

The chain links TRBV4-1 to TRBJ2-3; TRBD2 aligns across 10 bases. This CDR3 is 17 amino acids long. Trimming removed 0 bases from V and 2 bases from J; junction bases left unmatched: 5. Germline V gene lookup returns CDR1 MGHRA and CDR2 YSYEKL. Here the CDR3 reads CASSQDERGGLTDTQYF. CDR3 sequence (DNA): TGCGCCAGCAGCCAAGATGAGCGGGGGGGCCTCACAGATACGCAGTATTTT.

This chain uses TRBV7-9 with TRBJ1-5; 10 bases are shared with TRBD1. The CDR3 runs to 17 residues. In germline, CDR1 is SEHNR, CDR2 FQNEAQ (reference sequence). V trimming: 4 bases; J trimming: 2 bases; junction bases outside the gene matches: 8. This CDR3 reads CASSSAVGTGGNQPQHF. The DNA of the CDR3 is TGTGCCAGCAGCTCCGCTGTGGGGACAGGGGGCAATCAGCCCCAGCATTTT.

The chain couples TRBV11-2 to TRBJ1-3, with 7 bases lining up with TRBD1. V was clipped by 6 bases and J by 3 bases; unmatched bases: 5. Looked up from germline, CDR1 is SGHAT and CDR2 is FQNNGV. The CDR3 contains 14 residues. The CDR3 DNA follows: TGTGCCAGCAGACCCCCAGGGGGTGGAAACACCATATATTTT. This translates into CASRPPGGGNTIYF. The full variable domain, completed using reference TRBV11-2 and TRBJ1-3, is EAGVAQSPRYKIIEKRQSVAFWCNPISGHATLYWYQQILGQGPKLLIQFQNNGVVDDSQLPKDRFSAERLKGVDSTLKIQPAKLEDSAVYLCASRPPGGGNTIYFGEGSWLTVV.

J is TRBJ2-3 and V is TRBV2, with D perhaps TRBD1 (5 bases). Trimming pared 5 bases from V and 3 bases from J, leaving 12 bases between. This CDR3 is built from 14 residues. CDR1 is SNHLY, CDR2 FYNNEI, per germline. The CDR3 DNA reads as TGTGCCAGCAGTCAGGACACACAAACAGATACGCAGTATTTT. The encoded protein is CASSQDTQTDTQYF.

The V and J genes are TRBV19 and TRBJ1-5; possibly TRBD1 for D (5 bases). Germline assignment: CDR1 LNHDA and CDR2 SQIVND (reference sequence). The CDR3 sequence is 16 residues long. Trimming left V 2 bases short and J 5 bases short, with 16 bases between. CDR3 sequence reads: CASSIQVGVGDQPQHF. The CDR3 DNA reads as TGTGCCAGTAGTATACAGGTAGGGGTCGGTGATCAGCCCCAGCATTTT. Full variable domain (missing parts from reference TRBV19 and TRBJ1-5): DGGITQSPKYLFRKEGQNVTLSCEQNLNHDAMYWYRQDPGQGLRLIYYSQIVNDFQKGDIAEGYSVSREKKESFPLTVTSAQKNPTAFYLCASSIQVGVGDQPQHFGDGTRLSIL.

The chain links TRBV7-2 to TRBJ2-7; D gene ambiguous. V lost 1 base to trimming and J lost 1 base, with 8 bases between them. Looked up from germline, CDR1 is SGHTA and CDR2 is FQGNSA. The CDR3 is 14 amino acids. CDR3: CASSLGAFSYEQYF. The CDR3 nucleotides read TGTGCCAGCAGCTTAGGGGCTTTTTCCTACGAGCAGTACTTC.

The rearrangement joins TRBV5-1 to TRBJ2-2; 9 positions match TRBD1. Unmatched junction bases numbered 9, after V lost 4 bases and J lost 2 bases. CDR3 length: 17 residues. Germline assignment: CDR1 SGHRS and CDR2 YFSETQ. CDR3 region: CASSLGGTGTNTGELFF. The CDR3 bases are TGCGCCAGCAGCCTGGGGGGGACAGGGACCAACACCGGGGAGCTGTTTTTT.

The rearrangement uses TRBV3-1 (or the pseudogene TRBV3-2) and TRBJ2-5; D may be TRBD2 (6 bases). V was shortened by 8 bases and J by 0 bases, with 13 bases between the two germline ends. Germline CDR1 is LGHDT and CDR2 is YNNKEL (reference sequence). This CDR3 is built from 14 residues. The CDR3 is CASSVLANQETQYF. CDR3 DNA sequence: TGTGCCAGCTCCGTGCTAGCGAACCAAGAGACCCAGTACTTC.

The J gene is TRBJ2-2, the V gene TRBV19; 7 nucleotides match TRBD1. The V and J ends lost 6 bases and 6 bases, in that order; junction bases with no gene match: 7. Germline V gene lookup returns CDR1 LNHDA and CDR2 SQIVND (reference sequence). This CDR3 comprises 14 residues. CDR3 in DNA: TGTGCCAGTAGCGTCGACAGGGACGCCGGGGAGCTGTTTTTT. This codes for CASSVDRDAGELFF. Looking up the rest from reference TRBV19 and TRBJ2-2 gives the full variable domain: DGGITQSPKYLFRKEGQNVTLSCEQNLNHDAMYWYRQDPGQGLRLIYYSQIVNDFQKGDIAEGYSVSREKKESFPLTVTSAQKNPTAFYLCASSVDRDAGELFFGEGSRLTVL.

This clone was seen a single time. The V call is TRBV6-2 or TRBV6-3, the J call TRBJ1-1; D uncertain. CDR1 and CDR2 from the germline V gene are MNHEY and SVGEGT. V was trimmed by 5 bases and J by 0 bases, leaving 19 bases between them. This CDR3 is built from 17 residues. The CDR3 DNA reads TGTGCCAGCAGTCTCCCCGCAGGCCGCACGATGAACACTGAAGCTTTCTTT. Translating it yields CASSLPAGRTMNTEAFF.

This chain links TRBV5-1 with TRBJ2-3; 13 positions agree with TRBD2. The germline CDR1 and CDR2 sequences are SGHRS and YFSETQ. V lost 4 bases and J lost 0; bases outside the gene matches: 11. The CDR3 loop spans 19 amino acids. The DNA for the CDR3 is TGCGCCAGCAGCGACTGGGGCCGGACTAGCGGGGGTAGCACAGATACGCAGTATTTT. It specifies CASSDWGRTSGGSTDTQYF.

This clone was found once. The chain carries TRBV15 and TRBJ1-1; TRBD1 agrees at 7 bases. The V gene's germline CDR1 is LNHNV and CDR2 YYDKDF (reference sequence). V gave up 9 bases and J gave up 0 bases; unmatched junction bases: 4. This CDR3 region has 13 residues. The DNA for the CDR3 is TGTGCCACGTCGACAGGGATGAACACTGAAGCTTTCTTT. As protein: CATSTGMNTEAFF. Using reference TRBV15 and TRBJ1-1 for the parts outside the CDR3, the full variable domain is DAMVIQNPRYQVTQFGKPVTLSCSQTLNHNVMYWYQQKSSQAPKLLFHYYDKDFNNEADTPDNFQSRRPNTSFCFLDIRSPGLGDTAMYLCATSTGMNTEAFFGQGTRLTVV.